Following are 7 T cell receptor beta chains from one sample sequenced in a study of cytomegalovirus exposure and HLA in healthy donors. The primer mix had 60 Vbeta and 13 Jbeta primers. Assay: immunoSEQ multiplex PCR; the TCRdb copy retains only in-frame clones and omits some. The sample carries roughly 200,000 clones, around three quarters recorded once. Material for sequencing was PBMCs. These receptors came from a woman under 40 in good health and CMV-seropositive.

The rearrangement uses TRBV7-2 and TRBJ2-3, with 8 bases that match TRBD2. Germline CDR1 and CDR2: SGHTA and FQGNSA. The CDR3 has 14 amino acids. V gave up 3 bases and J gave up 4 bases; unmatched junction bases: 3. The CDR3 region is CASSLTGGSDTQYF. DNA of the CDR3: TGTGCCAGCAGCTTGACGGGGGGGTCAGATACGCAGTATTTT.

The chain is built from TRBV2 and TRBJ1-4, with TRBD1 matching 7 bases. The CDR3 consists of 14 residues. Germline assignment: CDR1 SNHLY and CDR2 FYNNEI. V lost 5 bases to trimming and J lost 3 bases; unmatched junction nucleotides: 3. The CDR3 here is CASSNTGANEKLFF. In nucleotides, the CDR3 is TGTGCCAGCAGTAATACAGGGGCTAATGAAAAACTGTTTTTT.

The chain couples TRBV6-6 to TRBJ2-5; a possible D gene is TRBD2 (6 bases). This CDR3 is built from 14 residues. Germline values: CDR1 MNHNY, CDR2 SVGAGI (reference sequence). Trimming pared 10 bases from V and 5 bases from J, leaving 20 bases between. The CDR3 loop reads CATLDTGGAETQYF. CDR3 in DNA: TGTGCCACCCTCGATACGGGCGGGGCCGAGACCCAGTACTTC.

The J gene is TRBJ1-4, the V gene TRBV7-6, with 10 bases lining up with TRBD1. Germline assignment: CDR1 SGHVS and CDR2 FNYEAQ. This CDR3 spans 20 amino acids. V lost 4 bases to trimming and J lost 1 base; unmatched junction nucleotides: 15. Written as DNA, the CDR3 is TGTGCCAGCAGCTCGGAACCCGGACAGGGGGTAGGGGGAACTAATGAAAAACTGTTTTTT. Translation gives CASSSEPGQGVGGTNEKLFF.

The rearrangement links TRBV2 to TRBJ2-7; no clear D. This CDR3 is 12 amino acids long. The ends were cut back, 6 bases at V and 3 bases at J, with 9 bases in the middle. Germline lookup yields CDR1 SNHLY and CDR2 FYNNEI. The chain's CDR3 is CASSPQVYEQYF. CDR3 sequence (DNA): TGTGCCAGCAGCCCACAAGTCTACGAGCAGTACTTC.

The chain uses TRBV2 and TRBJ1-4; 10 positions match TRBD1. Trimming cost V 4 bases and J 7 bases; bases outside gene matches: 3. The germline V gene encodes CDR1 SNHLY and CDR2 FYNNEI. The CDR3 runs 14 residues. CDR3 coding DNA: TGTGCCAGCAGTGTGGGACAGGGGTCTGAAAAACTGTTTTTT. Translating gives CASSVGQGSEKLFF.

The rearrangement joins TRBV4-1 to TRBJ2-7; 12 nucleotides match TRBD2. This CDR3 is 15 amino acids long. The germline V gene encodes CDR1 MGHRA and CDR2 YSYEKL. Trimming cost V 3 bases and J 6 bases; bases outside gene matches: 6. CDR3 nucleotides: TGCGCCAGCAGCCAGACGACTAGCGGGAGAGTCGAGCAGTACTTC. Translation: CASSQTTSGRVEQYF.